These T cell receptor beta chains were read from a single sample in a study of blood T cell repertoires in COVID-19. Method: immunoSEQ multiplex PCR; TCRdb's copy keeps in-frame clones and lacks some. The table includes approximately 76,000 clones, roughly nine tenths detected once. Material: peripheral blood. These receptor sequences come from a woman in her fifties or sixties with acute or convalescent COVID-19. The CDR3 runs from the conserved cysteine through the conserved F or W. Fields, in order: V gene, clone size, D gene, J gene, CDR3 protein, CDR3 DNA. D genes are given only for firm matches. A clone size is listed for some rows: how often the clone was seen (once, few, many), or a class if it is expanded.

V gene: TRBV6-5; clone size: NA; D gene: TRBD2; J gene: TRBJ2-7; CDR3 protein: CASRRGLAPDEQYF; CDR3 DNA: TGTGCCAGCAGGAGAGGACTAGCTCCCGACGAGCAGTACTTC
V gene: TRBV7-2; clone size: NA; D gene: NA; J gene: TRBJ1-1; CDR3 protein: CASSSNTYTTEAFF; CDR3 DNA: TGTGCCAGCAGCTCGAACACGTACACGACTGAAGCTTTCTTT
V gene: TRBV27; clone size: once; D gene: TRBD1; J gene: TRBJ2-1; CDR3 protein: CASSRTGTGVNEQFF; CDR3 DNA: TGTGCCAGCAGTCGCACCGGGACAGGGGTGAATGAGCAGTTCTTC
V gene: TRBV7-6; clone size: NA; D gene: NA; J gene: TRBJ1-1; CDR3 protein: CASSPGAYTEAFF; CDR3 DNA: TGTGCCAGCAGCCCAGGGGCCTACACTGAAGCTTTCTTT
V gene: TRBV18; clone size: NA; D gene: TRBD2; J gene: TRBJ2-5; CDR3 protein: CASSPTGGTRETQYF; CDR3 DNA: TGTGCCAGCTCACCAACCGGGGGGACCCGGGAGACCCAGTACTTC
V gene: TRBV12-3/TRBV12-4; clone size: once; D gene: TRBD1; J gene: TRBJ1-2; CDR3 protein: CASSPDREDGYTF; CDR3 DNA: TGTGCCAGCAGCCCGGACAGGGAAGATGGCTACACCTTC
V gene: TRBV18; clone size: NA; D gene: TRBD1; J gene: TRBJ2-1; CDR3 protein: CASSPGTGKVNEQFF; CDR3 DNA: TGTGCCAGCTCACCGGGGACAGGGAAAGTCAATGAGCAGTTCTTC
V gene: TRBV7-2; clone size: NA; D gene: NA; J gene: TRBJ2-1; CDR3 protein: CASTPRVHEQFF; CDR3 DNA: TGTGCCAGCACCCCGAGGGTTCATGAGCAGTTCTTC
V gene: TRBV3-1/TRBV3-2; clone size: once; D gene: TRBD2; J gene: TRBJ2-4; CDR3 protein: CASSRGTSGGALKDIQYF; CDR3 DNA: TGTGCCAGCAGCCGTGGGACTAGCGGGGGGGCCCTCAAGGACATTCAGTACTTC
V gene: TRBV5-1; clone size: once; D gene: TRBD1; J gene: TRBJ2-3; CDR3 protein: CASSSLGQGTTDTQYF; CDR3 DNA: TGCGCCAGCAGCTCGCTCGGACAGGGGACCACAGATACGCAGTATTTT
V gene: TRBV6-5; clone size: once; D gene: NA; J gene: TRBJ1-2; CDR3 protein: CASRTGGLYGYTF; CDR3 DNA: TGTGCCAGCAGAACCGGGGGGCTTTATGGCTACACCTTC
V gene: TRBV7-8; clone size: NA; D gene: TRBD2; J gene: TRBJ2-7; CDR3 protein: CASSLTPGTSGGTYEQYF; CDR3 DNA: TGTGCCAGCAGCCTTACGCCGGGTACCAGCGGGGGAACCTACGAGCAGTACTTC
V gene: TRBV5-1; clone size: NA; D gene: TRBD1; J gene: TRBJ1-1; CDR3 protein: CASSEPQGYTEAFF; CDR3 DNA: TGCGCCAGCAGCGAACCACAGGGGTACACTGAAGCTTTCTTT
V gene: TRBV6-2/TRBV6-3; clone size: NA; D gene: NA; J gene: TRBJ1-5; CDR3 protein: CASSSGHPSNQPQHF; CDR3 DNA: TGTGCCAGCAGTTCGGGACATCCTAGCAATCAGCCCCAGCATTTT
V gene: TRBV27; clone size: NA; D gene: TRBD1; J gene: TRBJ1-2; CDR3 protein: CASSPNIGQGANGYTF; CDR3 DNA: TGTGCCAGCAGTCCTAATATCGGACAGGGGGCAAATGGCTACACCTTC
V gene: TRBV12-3/TRBV12-4; clone size: NA; D gene: NA; J gene: TRBJ1-5; CDR3 protein: CASRQGSNQPQHF; CDR3 DNA: TGTGCCAGCAGACAGGGAAGCAATCAGCCCCAGCATTTT
V gene: TRBV5-4; clone size: NA; D gene: TRBD2; J gene: TRBJ2-3; CDR3 protein: CASSLAQRGVGDTQYF; CDR3 DNA: TGTGCCAGCAGCTTGGCCCAGCGGGGGGTGGGGGATACGCAGTATTTT